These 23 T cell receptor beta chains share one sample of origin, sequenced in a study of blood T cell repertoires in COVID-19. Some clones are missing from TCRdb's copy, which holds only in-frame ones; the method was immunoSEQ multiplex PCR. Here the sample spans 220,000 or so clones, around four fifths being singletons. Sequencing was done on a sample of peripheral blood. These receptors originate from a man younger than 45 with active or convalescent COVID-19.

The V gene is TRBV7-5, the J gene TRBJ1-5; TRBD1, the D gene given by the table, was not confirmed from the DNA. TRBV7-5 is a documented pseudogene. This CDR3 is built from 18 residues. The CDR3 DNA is TGTGTCAGAAACATCCGGGACAGGGGTTTTAATAGCAATCAGCCCCAGCATTTT. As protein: CVRNIRDRGFNSNQPQHF.

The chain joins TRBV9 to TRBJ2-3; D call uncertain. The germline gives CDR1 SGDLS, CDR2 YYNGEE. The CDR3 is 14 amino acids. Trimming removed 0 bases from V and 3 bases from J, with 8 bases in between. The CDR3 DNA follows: TGTGCCAGCAGCGTAGCAGACTTGACAGATACGCAGTATTTT. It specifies CASSVADLTDTQYF.

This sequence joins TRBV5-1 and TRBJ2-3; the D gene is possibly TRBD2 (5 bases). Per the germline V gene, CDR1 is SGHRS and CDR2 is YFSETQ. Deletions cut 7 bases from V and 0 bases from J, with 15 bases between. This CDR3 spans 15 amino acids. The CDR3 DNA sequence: TGCGCCAGCCAGGACTCTTCCGCTAGCACAGATACGCAGTATTTT. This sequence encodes CASQDSSASTDTQYF.

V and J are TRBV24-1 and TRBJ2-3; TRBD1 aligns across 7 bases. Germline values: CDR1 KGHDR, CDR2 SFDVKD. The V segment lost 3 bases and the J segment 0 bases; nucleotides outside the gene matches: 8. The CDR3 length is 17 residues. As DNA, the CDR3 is TGTGCCACCAGTGATATACGACAGGGTCTTAGCACAGATACGCAGTATTTT. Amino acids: CATSDIRQGLSTDTQYF.

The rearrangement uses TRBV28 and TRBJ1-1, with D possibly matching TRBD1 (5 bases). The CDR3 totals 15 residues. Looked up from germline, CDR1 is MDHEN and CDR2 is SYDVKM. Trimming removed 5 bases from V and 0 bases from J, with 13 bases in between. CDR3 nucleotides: TGTGCCAGCAGTCCAACCCGACAGTTGAACACTGAAGCTTTCTTT. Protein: CASSPTRQLNTEAFF. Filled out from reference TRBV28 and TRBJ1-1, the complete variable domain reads DVKVTQSSRYLVKRTGEKVFLECVQDMDHENMFWYRQDPGLGLRLIYFSYDVKMKEKGDIPEGYSVSREKKERFSLILESASTNQTSMYLCASSPTRQLNTEAFFGQGTRLTVV.

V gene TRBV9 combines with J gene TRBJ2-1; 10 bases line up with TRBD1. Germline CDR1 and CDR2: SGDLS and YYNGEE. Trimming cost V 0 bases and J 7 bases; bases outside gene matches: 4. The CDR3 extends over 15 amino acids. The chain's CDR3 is CASSVADRGLNEQFF. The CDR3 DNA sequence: TGTGCCAGCAGCGTAGCTGACAGGGGGCTAAATGAGCAGTTCTTC.

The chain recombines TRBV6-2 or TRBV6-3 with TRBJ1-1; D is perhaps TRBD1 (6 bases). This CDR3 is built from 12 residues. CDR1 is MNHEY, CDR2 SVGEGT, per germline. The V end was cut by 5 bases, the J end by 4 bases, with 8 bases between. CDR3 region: CASSGQFTEAFF. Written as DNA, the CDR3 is TGTGCCAGCAGTGGACAGTTCACTGAAGCTTTCTTT.

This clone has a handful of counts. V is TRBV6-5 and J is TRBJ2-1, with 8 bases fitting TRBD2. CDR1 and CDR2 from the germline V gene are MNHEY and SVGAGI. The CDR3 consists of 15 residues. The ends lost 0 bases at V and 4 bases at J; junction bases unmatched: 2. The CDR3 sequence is CASSYSTSGYNEQFF. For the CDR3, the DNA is TGTGCCAGCAGTTACTCAACTAGCGGATACAATGAGCAGTTCTTC.

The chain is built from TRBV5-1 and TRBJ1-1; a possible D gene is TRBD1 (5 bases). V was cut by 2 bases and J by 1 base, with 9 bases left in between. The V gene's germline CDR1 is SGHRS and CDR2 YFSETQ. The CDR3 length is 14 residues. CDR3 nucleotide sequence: TGCGCCAGCAGCTTTGGGGCCGGGAACACTGAAGCTTTCTTT. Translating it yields CASSFGAGNTEAFF.

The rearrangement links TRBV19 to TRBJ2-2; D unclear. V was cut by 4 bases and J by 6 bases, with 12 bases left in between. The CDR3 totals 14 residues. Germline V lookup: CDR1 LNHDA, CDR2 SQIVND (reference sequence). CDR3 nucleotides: TGTGCCAGTAGTAACGTGGATCGGGCCGGGGAGCTGTTTTTT. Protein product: CASSNVDRAGELFF.

The CDR3 is CASSPSGTDGIIHF. As DNA, the CDR3 is TGTGCCAGCTCACCAAGCGGGACCGATGGAATAATCCACTTT. The rearrangement links TRBV18 to TRBJ1-6; D may be TRBD1 (5 bases). Germline V gene data show CDR1 as KGHSH and CDR2 as LQKENI. V shed 2 bases and J shed 17 bases, with 19 bases lying between them. This CDR3 is 14 amino acids long.

Written as DNA, the CDR3 is TGCAGCGTTGAACGGGACAGTGCTTATGGCTACACCTTC. Translating it yields CSVERDSAYGYTF. This chain links TRBV29-1 with TRBJ1-2, with 7 bases matching TRBD1. This CDR3 region has 13 residues. Germline CDR1 and CDR2: SQVTM and ANQGSEA. V trimming: 2 bases; J trimming: 5 bases; junction bases outside the gene matches: 5.

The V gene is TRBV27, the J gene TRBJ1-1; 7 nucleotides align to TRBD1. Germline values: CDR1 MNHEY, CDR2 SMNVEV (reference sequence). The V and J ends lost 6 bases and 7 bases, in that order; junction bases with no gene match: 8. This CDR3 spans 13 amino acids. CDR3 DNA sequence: TGTGCCAGCAGGCGACACCAGGGGGATGAAGCTTTCTTT. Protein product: CASRRHQGDEAFF.

Here the CDR3 reads CASSYSLQGYTGELFF. CDR3 DNA: TGTGCCAGCAGTTACTCTCTGCAGGGATACACCGGGGAGCTGTTTTTT. J is TRBJ2-2 and V is TRBV6-5, with D possibly matching TRBD1 (5 bases). Trimming left V 0 bases short and J 3 bases short, with 11 bases between. The CDR3 length is 16 residues. Germline assignment: CDR1 MNHEY and CDR2 SVGAGI.

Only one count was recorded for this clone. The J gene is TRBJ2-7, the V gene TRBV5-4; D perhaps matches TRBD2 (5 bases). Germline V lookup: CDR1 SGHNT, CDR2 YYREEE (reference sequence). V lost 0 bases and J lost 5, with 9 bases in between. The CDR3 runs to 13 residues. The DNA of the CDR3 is TGTGCCAGCAGCTTGGTGGAGGTTGACGAGCAGTACTTC. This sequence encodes CASSLVEVDEQYF.

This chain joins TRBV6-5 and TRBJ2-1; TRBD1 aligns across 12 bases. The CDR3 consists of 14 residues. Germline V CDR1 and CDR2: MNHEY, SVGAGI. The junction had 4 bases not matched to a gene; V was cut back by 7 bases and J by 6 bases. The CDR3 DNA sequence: TGTGCCAGCAAGGGACAGGGGGCTGTCAATGAGCAGTTCTTC. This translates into CASKGQGAVNEQFF.

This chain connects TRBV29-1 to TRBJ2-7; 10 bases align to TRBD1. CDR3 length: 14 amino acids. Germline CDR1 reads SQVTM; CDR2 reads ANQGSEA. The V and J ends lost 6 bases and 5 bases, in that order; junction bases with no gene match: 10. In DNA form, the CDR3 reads TGCAGCGTCCGCGCGGGGGACAGGGGTCACGAGCAGTACTTC. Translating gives CSVRAGDRGHEQYF.

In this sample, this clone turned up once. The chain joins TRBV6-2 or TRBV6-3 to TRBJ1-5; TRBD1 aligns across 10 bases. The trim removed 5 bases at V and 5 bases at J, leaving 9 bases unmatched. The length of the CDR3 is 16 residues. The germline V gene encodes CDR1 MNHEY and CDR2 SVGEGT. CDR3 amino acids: CASSPPDRGHHQPQHF. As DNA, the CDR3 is TGTGCCAGCAGTCCACCAGACAGGGGGCATCATCAGCCCCAGCATTTT.

For the CDR3, the DNA is TGTGCCAGCAGCTTGGGGGGAGGAACAGATACGCAGTATTTT. It translates to CASSLGGGTDTQYF. The chain uses TRBV5-8 and TRBJ2-3, with TRBD2 as a possible D gene (6 bases). Trimming stripped 0 bases from V and 3 bases from J, with 8 bases between. The CDR3 is 14 amino acids. Germline lookup yields CDR1 SGHTS and CDR2 YDEGEE.

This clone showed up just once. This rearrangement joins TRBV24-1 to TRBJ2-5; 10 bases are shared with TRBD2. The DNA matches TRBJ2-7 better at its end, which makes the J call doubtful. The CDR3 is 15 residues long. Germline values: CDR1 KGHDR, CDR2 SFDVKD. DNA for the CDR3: TGTGCCACCAGTGATATAGCGGGAGGCGGGTACGAGCAGTACTTC. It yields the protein CATSDIAGGGYEQYF.

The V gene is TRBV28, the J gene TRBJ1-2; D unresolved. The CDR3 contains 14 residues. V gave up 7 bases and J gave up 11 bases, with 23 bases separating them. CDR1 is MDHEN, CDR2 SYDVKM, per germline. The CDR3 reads CASTSPVEGMRYTF. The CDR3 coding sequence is TGTGCCAGCACCTCACCGGTAGAGGGCATGCGATACACCTTC.

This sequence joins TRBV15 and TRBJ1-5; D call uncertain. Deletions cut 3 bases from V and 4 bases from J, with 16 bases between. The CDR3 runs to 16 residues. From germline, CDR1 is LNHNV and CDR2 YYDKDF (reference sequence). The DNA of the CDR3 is TGTGCCACCAGCAGCGTTCGTGGGAGTTGGAATCAGCCCCAGCATTTT. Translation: CATSSVRGSWNQPQHF.

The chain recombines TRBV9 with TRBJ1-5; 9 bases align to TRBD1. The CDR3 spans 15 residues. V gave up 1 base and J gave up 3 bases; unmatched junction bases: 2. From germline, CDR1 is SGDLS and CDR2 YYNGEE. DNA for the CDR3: TGTGCCAGCAGCGTAACAGGGGGCTACAATCAGCCCCAGCATTTT. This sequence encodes CASSVTGGYNQPQHF.